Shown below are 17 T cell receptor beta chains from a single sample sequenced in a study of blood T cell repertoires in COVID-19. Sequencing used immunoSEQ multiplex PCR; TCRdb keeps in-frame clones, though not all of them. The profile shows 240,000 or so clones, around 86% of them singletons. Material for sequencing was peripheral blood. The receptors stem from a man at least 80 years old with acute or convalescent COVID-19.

CDR3 sequence: CASSPEDSLSGNTIYF. In nucleotides, the CDR3 is TGTGCCAGTAGTCCTGAGGACAGCCTCTCTGGAAACACCATATATTTT. The rearrangement joins TRBV19 to TRBJ1-3; D perhaps matches TRBD1 (6 bases). V was trimmed by 5 bases and J by 0 bases, leaving 14 bases between them. CDR1 and CDR2 from the germline V gene are LNHDA and SQIVND (reference sequence). CDR3 length: 16 residues. Full variable domain (remainder filled in from reference TRBV19 and TRBJ1-3): DGGITQSPKYLFRKEGQNVTLSCEQNLNHDAMYWYRQDPGQGLRLIYYSQIVNDFQKGDIAEGYSVSREKKESFPLTVTSAQKNPTAFYLCASSPEDSLSGNTIYFGEGSWLTVV.

The CDR3 DNA reads TGTGCCAGCAGTTTCCAGGGAAGTCTGGGGTCACCCCTCCACTTT. Translating it yields CASSFQGSLGSPLHF. V gene TRBV27 combines with J gene TRBJ1-6; D is possibly TRBD1 (5 bases). Per the germline V gene, CDR1 is MNHEY and CDR2 is SMNVEV (reference sequence). CDR3 size: 15 residues. Trimming removed 3 bases at V and 10 bases at J, with 16 bases between.

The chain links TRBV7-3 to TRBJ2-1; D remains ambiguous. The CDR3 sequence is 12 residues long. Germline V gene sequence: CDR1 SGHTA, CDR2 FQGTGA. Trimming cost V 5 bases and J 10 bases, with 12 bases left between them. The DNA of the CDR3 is TGTGCCAGCAGCCGTCCCGCTAACGAGCAGTTCTTC. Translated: CASSRPANEQFF.

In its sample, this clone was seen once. Here the CDR3 DNA reads TGTGCCAGCAGCTTAAGTATGGGTGGGGAGGGGTCACCCCTCCACTTT. Protein sequence: CASSLSMGGEGSPLHF. This chain uses TRBV5-5 with TRBJ1-6; maybe TRBD1 (5 bases). Trimming took 2 bases from V and 10 from J, leaving 19 bases between them. This CDR3 region has 16 residues. The germline V gene has CDR1 SGHKS and CDR2 YYEKEE (reference sequence).

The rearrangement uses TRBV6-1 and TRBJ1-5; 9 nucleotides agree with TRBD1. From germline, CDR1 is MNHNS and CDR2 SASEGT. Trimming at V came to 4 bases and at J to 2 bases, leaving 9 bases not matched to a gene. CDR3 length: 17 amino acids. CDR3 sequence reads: CASSALDRGGGNQPQHF. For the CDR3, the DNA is TGTGCCAGCAGTGCCCTAGACAGGGGGGGAGGCAATCAGCCCCAGCATTTT.

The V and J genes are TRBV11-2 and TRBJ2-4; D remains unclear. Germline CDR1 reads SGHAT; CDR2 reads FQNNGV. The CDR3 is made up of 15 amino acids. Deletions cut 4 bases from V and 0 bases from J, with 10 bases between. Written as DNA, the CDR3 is TGTGCCAGCAGCTCCCTCTCGGTAGCCAAAAACATTCAGTACTTC. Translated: CASSSLSVAKNIQYF.

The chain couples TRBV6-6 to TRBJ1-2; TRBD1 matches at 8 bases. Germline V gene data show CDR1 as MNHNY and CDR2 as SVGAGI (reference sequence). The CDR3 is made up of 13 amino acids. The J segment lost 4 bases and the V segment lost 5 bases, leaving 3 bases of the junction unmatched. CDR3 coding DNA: TGTGCCAGCAGTCCGACAGGGGCCTATGGCTACACCTTC. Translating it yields CASSPTGAYGYTF.

Written as DNA, the CDR3 is TGCAGTGCTAGTTGGGGCGGGAAGGGATCCTACGAGCAGTACTTC. It encodes CSASWGGKGSYEQYF. V is TRBV20-1 and J is TRBJ2-7; TRBD2 might be the D (6 bases). The length of the CDR3 is 15 residues. Trimming removed 3 bases from V and 1 base from J, with 16 bases in between. From germline, CDR1 is DFQATT and CDR2 SNEGSKA (reference sequence).

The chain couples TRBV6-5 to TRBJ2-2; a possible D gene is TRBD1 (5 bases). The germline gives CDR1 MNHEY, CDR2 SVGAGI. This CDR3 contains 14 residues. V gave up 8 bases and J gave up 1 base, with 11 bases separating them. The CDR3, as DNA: TGTGCCAGCGGGGCCCTAAAGAACACCGGGGAGCTGTTTTTT. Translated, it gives CASGALKNTGELFF.

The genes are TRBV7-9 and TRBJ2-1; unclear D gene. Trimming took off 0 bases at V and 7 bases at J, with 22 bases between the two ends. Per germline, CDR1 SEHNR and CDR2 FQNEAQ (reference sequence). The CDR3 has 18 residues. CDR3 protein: CASSLASRATTHRNEQFF. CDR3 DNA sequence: TGTGCCAGCAGCTTAGCGAGTCGTGCGACAACACATCGGAATGAGCAGTTCTTC.

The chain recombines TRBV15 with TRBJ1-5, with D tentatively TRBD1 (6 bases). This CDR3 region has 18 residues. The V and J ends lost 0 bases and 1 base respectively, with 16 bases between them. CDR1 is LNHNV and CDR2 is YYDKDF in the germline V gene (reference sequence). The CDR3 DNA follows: TGTGCCACCAGCAGAGATCCGACAGGCTTATACAGCAATCAGCCCCAGCATTTT. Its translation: CATSRDPTGLYSNQPQHF.

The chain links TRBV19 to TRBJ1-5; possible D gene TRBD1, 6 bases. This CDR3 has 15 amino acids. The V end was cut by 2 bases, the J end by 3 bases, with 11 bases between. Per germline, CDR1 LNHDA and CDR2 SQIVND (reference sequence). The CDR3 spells CASSISDSYNQPQHF. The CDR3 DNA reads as TGTGCCAGTAGTATATCGGACAGCTACAATCAGCCCCAGCATTTT. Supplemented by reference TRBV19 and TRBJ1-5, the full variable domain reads DGGITQSPKYLFRKEGQNVTLSCEQNLNHDAMYWYRQDPGQGLRLIYYSQIVNDFQKGDIAEGYSVSREKKESFPLTVTSAQKNPTAFYLCASSISDSYNQPQHFGDGTRLSIL.

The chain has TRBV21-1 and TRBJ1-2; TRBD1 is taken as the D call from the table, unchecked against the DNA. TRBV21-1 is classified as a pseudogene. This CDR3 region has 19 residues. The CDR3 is CASSNQGRDREGPNYGYTF. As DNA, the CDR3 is TGTGCCAGCAGCAATCAAGGTCGGGACAGGGAGGGACCTAACTATGGCTACACCTTC.

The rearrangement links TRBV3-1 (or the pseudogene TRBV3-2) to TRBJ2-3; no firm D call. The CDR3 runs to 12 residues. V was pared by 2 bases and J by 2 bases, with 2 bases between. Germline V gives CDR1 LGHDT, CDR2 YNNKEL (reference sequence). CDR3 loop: CASSQYTDTQYF. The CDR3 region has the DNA TGTGCCAGCAGCCAATACACAGATACGCAGTATTTT.

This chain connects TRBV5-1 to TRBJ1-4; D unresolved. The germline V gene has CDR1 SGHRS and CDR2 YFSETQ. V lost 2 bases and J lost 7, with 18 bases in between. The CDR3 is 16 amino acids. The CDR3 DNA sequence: TGCGCCAGCAGCTTACCCTCCCCTGGAGGGCTTGAAAAACTGTTTTTT. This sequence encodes CASSLPSPGGLEKLFF.

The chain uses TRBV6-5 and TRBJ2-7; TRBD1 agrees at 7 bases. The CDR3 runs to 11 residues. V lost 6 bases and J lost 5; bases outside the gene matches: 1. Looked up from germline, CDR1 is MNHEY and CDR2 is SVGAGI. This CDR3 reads CASRDRDEQYF. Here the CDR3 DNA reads TGTGCCAGCAGAGACAGGGACGAGCAGTACTTC.

The CDR3 DNA sequence: TGTGCCATCAGTGAGTCCAGGGGCGTCGGGTCACCCCTCCACTTT. As protein: CAISESRGVGSPLHF. The chain is built from TRBV10-3 and TRBJ1-6, with D maybe TRBD1 (6 bases). The germline V and J ends were trimmed by 0 bases and 10 bases, with 13 bases remaining between them. CDR3 length: 15 amino acids. CDR1 ENHRY and CDR2 SYGVKD come from the germline V gene.